These 6 T cell receptor beta chains share one sample of origin, sequenced in a study of CD8 T cells in Susac syndrome. Reverse transcription of roughly 0.5 to 1 ug RNA used random hexamers. TCRdb independently ran MiXCR on the immunoSEQ multiplex PCR reads; one entry per CDR3 protein. The sample has approximately 200,000 distinct CDR3 sequences, around 95% seen once. The sample comprised CD4+ T cells from PBMCs. These TCRs come from a human donor with multiple sclerosis.

This clonotype was seen a single time. The chain joins TRBV12-3 or TRBV12-4 to TRBJ1-5; 7 bases map to TRBD1. The CDR3 sequence is 16 residues long. V dropped 5 bases and J dropped 4; count of bases not matched to a gene: 11. CDR3 protein: CASSPEQGKGNQPQHF. Written as DNA, the CDR3 is TGTGCCAGCAGTCCTGAACAGGGGAAGGGGAATCAGCCCCAGCATTTT.

V gene TRBV4-2 combines with J gene TRBJ2-3; D not resolved. Germline lookup yields CDR1 LGHNA and CDR2 YNFKEQ. The CDR3 contains 14 residues. V was trimmed by 1 base and J by 5 bases, leaving 10 bases between them. CDR3 in amino acids: CASSQGSVRDTQYF. The CDR3 DNA follows: TGTGCCAGCAGCCAAGGGTCGGTCCGAGATACGCAGTATTTT.

This chain links TRBV5-1 with TRBJ2-5; D call uncertain. V shed 0 bases and J shed 0 bases, with 6 bases lying between them. Per the germline V gene, CDR1 is SGHRS and CDR2 is YFSETQ. This CDR3 region has 14 residues. The CDR3 DNA sequence: TGCGCCAGCAGCTTGGTTGACTACCAAGAGACCCAGTACTTC. As protein: CASSLVDYQETQYF.

The rearrangement uses TRBV30 and TRBJ1-2, with 9 nucleotides matching TRBD1. This CDR3 is 15 amino acids long. Per the germline V gene, CDR1 is GTSNPN and CDR2 is SVGIG (reference sequence). V shed 7 bases, J shed 4 bases, and the junction held 13 bases outside the gene matches. Here the CDR3 reads CAYTLTGGVGYGYTF. CDR3 bases: TGTGCCTACACCCTCACAGGGGGCGTCGGCTATGGCTACACCTTC.

The chain links TRBV7-9 to TRBJ2-7, with a possible D match to TRBD1 (7 bases). Germline V gene data show CDR1 as SEHNR and CDR2 as FQNEAQ (reference sequence). This CDR3 comprises 15 residues. V gave up 5 bases and J gave up 0 bases, with 14 bases separating them. CDR3: CASSLAGQPSYEQYF. In DNA form, the CDR3 reads TGTGCCAGCAGCCTGGCGGGACAGCCCTCCTACGAGCAGTACTTC. Full variable domain (outside the CDR3, taken from reference TRBV7-9 and TRBJ2-7): DTGVSQNPRHKITKRGQNVTFRCDPISEHNRLYWYRQTLGQGPEFLTYFQNEAQLEKSRLLSDRFSAERPKGSFSTLEIQRTEQGDSAMYLCASSLAGQPSYEQYFGPGTRLTVT.

The chain carries TRBV20-1 and TRBJ2-3, with 9 bases fitting TRBD2. The CDR3 length is 15 residues. Germline trimming cut 2 bases from V and 5 bases from J; bases unmatched to any gene: 8. CDR1 and CDR2 from the germline V gene are DFQATT and SNEGSKA (reference sequence). This CDR3 reads CSARSLAGPGDTQYF. The CDR3 DNA is TGCAGTGCTAGATCCCTAGCGGGGCCAGGAGATACGCAGTATTTT.